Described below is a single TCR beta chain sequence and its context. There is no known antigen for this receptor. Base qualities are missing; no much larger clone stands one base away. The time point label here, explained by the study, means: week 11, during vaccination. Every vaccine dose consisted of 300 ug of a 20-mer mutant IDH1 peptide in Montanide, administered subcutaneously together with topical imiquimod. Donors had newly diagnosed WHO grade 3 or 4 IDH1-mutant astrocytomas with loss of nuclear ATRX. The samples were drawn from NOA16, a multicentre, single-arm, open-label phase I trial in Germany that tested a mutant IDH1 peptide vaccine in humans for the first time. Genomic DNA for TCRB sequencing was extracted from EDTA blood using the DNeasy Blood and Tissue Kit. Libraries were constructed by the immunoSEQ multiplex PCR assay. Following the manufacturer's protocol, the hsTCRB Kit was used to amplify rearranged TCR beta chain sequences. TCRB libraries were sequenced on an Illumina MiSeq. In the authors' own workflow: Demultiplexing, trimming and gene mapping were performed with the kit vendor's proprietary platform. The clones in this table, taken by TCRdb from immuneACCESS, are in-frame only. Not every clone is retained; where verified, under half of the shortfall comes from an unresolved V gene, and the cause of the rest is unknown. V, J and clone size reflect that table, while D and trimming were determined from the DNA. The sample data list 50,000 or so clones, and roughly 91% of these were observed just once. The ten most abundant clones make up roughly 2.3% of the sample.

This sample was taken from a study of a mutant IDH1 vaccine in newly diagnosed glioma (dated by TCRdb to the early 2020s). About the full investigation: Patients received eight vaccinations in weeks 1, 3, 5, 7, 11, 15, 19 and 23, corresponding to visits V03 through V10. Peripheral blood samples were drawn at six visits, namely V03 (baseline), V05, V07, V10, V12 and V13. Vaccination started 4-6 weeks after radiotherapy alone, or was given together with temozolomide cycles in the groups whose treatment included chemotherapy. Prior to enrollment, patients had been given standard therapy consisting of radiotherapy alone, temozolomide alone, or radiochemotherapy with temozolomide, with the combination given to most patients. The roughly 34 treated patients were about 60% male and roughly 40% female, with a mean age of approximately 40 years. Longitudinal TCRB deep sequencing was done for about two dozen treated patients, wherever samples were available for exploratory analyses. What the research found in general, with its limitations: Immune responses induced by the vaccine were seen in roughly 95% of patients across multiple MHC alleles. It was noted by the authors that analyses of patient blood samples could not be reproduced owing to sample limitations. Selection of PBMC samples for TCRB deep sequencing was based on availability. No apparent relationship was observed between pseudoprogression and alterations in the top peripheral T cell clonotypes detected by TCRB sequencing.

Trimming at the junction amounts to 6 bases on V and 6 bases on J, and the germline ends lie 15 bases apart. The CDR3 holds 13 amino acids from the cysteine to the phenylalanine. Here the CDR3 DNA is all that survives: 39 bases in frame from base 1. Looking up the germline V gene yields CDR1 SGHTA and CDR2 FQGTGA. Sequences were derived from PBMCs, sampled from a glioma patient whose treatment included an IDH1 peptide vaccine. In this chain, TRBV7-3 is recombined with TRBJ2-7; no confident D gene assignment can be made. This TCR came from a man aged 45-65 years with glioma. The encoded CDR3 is CASSEQERSEQYF. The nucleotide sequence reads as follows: TGTGCCAGCAGTGAACAAGAAAGAAGCGAGCAGTACTTC.